Sequencing of this T cell receptor beta chain was carried out in a study of control samples from healthy donors and cancer patients. The repertoire was sequenced with immunoSEQ multiplex PCR; TCRdb's copy has only in-frame clones and lacks some. The sample lists 350,000 to 450,000 clones, approximately 90% occurring once. The CDR3 runs to 14 residues. The V and J ends lost 7 bases and 4 bases, in that order; junction bases with no gene match: 8. Per the germline V gene, CDR1 is SGDLS and CDR2 is YYNGEE. The sequence was obtained from a man aged 40-50 years with head and neck cancer. The specimen was PBMCs. The chain recombines TRBV9 with TRBJ2-3, with TRBD2 matching over 8 bases. CDR3 bases: TGTGCCAGCTCCGGTCGGGGGGGCCCAGATACGCAGTATTTT. It translates to CASSGRGGPDTQYF.